Listed below are T cell receptor beta chains from one sample, sequenced in a study of cytomegalovirus exposure and HLA in healthy donors. Method: immunoSEQ multiplex PCR; TCRdb's copy keeps in-frame clones and lacks some. The sample has roughly 190,000 clones, around 74% seen once. The material sequenced was PBMCs. All receptors come from a girl aged 5-17 years in good health and CMV-seropositive. Each CDR3 is given with its conserved first and last residue. D genes are given only for firm matches. Some rows have no size entry. The others give once, few or many, or a class for an expanded clone.

d_gene: .; v_gene: TRBV29-1; abundance: .; j_gene: TRBJ1-2; CDR3aa: CSVVRGGYGYTF; CDR3nt: TGCAGCGTTGTTAGGGGAGGCTATGGCTACACCTTC
d_gene: TRBD1; v_gene: TRBV28; abundance: .; j_gene: TRBJ2-7; CDR3aa: CASSTGQGSYEQYF; CDR3nt: TGTGCCAGCAGCACGGGACAGGGGTCCTACGAGCAGTACTTC
d_gene: .; v_gene: TRBV4-3; abundance: .; j_gene: TRBJ1-6; CDR3aa: CASSPEGGLISPLHF; CDR3nt: TGCGCCAGCAGCCCAGAGGGGGGTCTAATTTCACCCCTCCACTTT
d_gene: .; v_gene: TRBV7-7; abundance: once; j_gene: TRBJ2-3; CDR3aa: CASSLAEQSSTDTQYF; CDR3nt: TGTGCCAGCAGCTTAGCGGAACAGTCTAGCACAGATACGCAGTATTTT
d_gene: .; v_gene: TRBV6-1; abundance: .; j_gene: TRBJ2-3; CDR3aa: CASSEGGRGSDTQYF; CDR3nt: TGTGCCAGCAGTGAAGGGGGCAGGGGCTCAGATACGCAGTATTTT
d_gene: .; v_gene: TRBV27; abundance: few; j_gene: TRBJ1-5; CDR3aa: CASSPVTGFNQPQHF; CDR3nt: TGTGCCAGCAGCCCTGTTACAGGGTTCAATCAGCCCCAGCATTTT
d_gene: .; v_gene: TRBV2; abundance: once; j_gene: TRBJ1-1; CDR3aa: CASSKGGRLTEAFF; CDR3nt: TGTGCCAGCAGTAAGGGGGGGCGCTTAACTGAAGCTTTCTTT
d_gene: TRBD2; v_gene: TRBV9; abundance: .; j_gene: TRBJ2-1; CDR3aa: CASSSGGAWNEQFF; CDR3nt: TGTGCCAGCAGTAGCGGGGGGGCGTGGAATGAGCAGTTCTTC
d_gene: .; v_gene: TRBV5-6; abundance: .; j_gene: TRBJ1-1; CDR3aa: CASSFPMNTEAFF; CDR3nt: TGTGCCAGCAGCTTCCCAATGAACACTGAAGCTTTCTTT
d_gene: TRBD2; v_gene: TRBV5-4; abundance: .; j_gene: TRBJ2-4; CDR3aa: CASSVLAGGLNIQYF; CDR3nt: TGTGCCAGCAGCGTCCTAGCGGGGGGCTTAAACATTCAGTACTTC
d_gene: TRBD1; v_gene: TRBV5-1; abundance: .; j_gene: TRBJ1-2; CDR3aa: CASREPEADRTF; CDR3nt: TGCGCCAGCCGCGAACCCGAAGCGGACAGGACATTC
d_gene: TRBD2; v_gene: TRBV9; abundance: .; j_gene: TRBJ2-3; CDR3aa: CASSPGTSGGADTQYF; CDR3nt: TGTGCCAGCAGCCCAGGGACTAGCGGGGGGGCAGATACGCAGTATTTT
d_gene: .; v_gene: TRBV18; abundance: .; j_gene: TRBJ1-4; CDR3aa: CASSRNTGNEKLFF; CDR3nt: TGTGCCAGCTCACGAAATACAGGAAATGAAAAACTGTTTTTT
d_gene: .; v_gene: TRBV2; abundance: .; j_gene: TRBJ2-1; CDR3aa: CASSEGRGGNNEQFF; CDR3nt: TGTGCCAGCAGTGAAGGGAGAGGAGGGAACAATGAGCAGTTCTTC
d_gene: .; v_gene: TRBV27; abundance: once; j_gene: TRBJ1-3; CDR3aa: CASSPRSPSGNTIYF; CDR3nt: TGTGCCAGCAGTCCCAGGTCCCCTTCTGGAAACACCATATATTTT
d_gene: TRBD1; v_gene: TRBV29-1; abundance: .; j_gene: TRBJ1-5; CDR3aa: CSVSGTGHQPQHF; CDR3nt: TGCAGCGTTTCCGGGACAGGACATCAGCCCCAGCATTTT
d_gene: .; v_gene: TRBV2; abundance: .; j_gene: TRBJ1-1; CDR3aa: CASRWDTRNTEAFF; CDR3nt: TGTGCCAGCAGATGGGACACCCGGAACACTGAAGCTTTCTTT
d_gene: .; v_gene: TRBV7-2; abundance: .; j_gene: TRBJ1-3; CDR3aa: CASSSSGAGNTIYF; CDR3nt: TGTGCCAGCAGCTCTTCCGGGGCTGGAAACACCATATATTTT
d_gene: .; v_gene: TRBV6-5; abundance: once; j_gene: TRBJ1-5; CDR3aa: CASRPPGTFQPQHF; CDR3nt: TGTGCCAGCAGGCCCCCCGGGACATTCCAGCCCCAGCATTTT
d_gene: TRBD1; v_gene: TRBV11-3; abundance: .; j_gene: TRBJ2-7; CDR3aa: CASSDRAEEQYF; CDR3nt: TGTGCCAGCAGCGACAGGGCGGAAGAGCAGTACTTC
d_gene: TRBD1; v_gene: TRBV2; abundance: .; j_gene: TRBJ2-3; CDR3aa: CASSDGTGATDTQYF; CDR3nt: TGTGCCAGCAGTGATGGGACAGGGGCCACAGATACGCAGTATTTT
d_gene: .; v_gene: TRBV7-2; abundance: .; j_gene: TRBJ1-5; CDR3aa: CASSRQFNQPQHF; CDR3nt: TGTGCCAGCAGTCGACAGTTCAATCAGCCCCAGCATTTT
d_gene: .; v_gene: TRBV29-1; abundance: .; j_gene: TRBJ2-7; CDR3aa: CSARDFGYEQYF; CDR3nt: TGCAGCGCCCGGGACTTCGGCTACGAGCAGTACTTC
d_gene: .; v_gene: TRBV6-5; abundance: few; j_gene: TRBJ1-1; CDR3aa: CASSYSAGLQNTEAFF; CDR3nt: TGTGCCAGCAGTTACTCGGCAGGGCTACAGAACACTGAAGCTTTCTTT
d_gene: TRBD1; v_gene: TRBV5-5; abundance: .; j_gene: TRBJ2-4; CDR3aa: CASSLRQGDIQYF; CDR3nt: TGTGCCAGCAGCTTACGACAGGGGGACATTCAGTACTTC
d_gene: .; v_gene: TRBV29-1; abundance: .; j_gene: TRBJ1-3; CDR3aa: CSVAIGNTIYF; CDR3nt: TGCAGCGTTGCTATTGGAAACACCATATATTTT
d_gene: TRBD1; v_gene: TRBV6-1; abundance: .; j_gene: TRBJ1-1; CDR3aa: CASSSLTGATEAFF; CDR3nt: TGTGCCAGCAGTAGTTTAACAGGGGCCACTGAAGCTTTCTTT
d_gene: .; v_gene: TRBV12-5; abundance: .; j_gene: TRBJ2-5; CDR3aa: CASGFIGVETQYF; CDR3nt: TGTGCTAGTGGTTTTATCGGGGTTGAGACCCAGTACTTC
d_gene: .; v_gene: TRBV4-3; abundance: .; j_gene: TRBJ1-2; CDR3aa: CASSQRARTEANYGYTF; CDR3nt: TGCGCCAGCAGCCAAAGGGCAAGGACAGAAGCTAACTATGGCTACACCTTC
d_gene: .; v_gene: TRBV29-1; abundance: .; j_gene: TRBJ1-2; CDR3aa: CSAAGQRDNYGYTF; CDR3nt: TGCAGCGCCGCAGGACAGAGAGATAACTATGGCTACACCTTC
d_gene: .; v_gene: TRBV14; abundance: .; j_gene: TRBJ2-7; CDR3aa: CASSQVHYEQYF; CDR3nt: TGTGCCAGCAGCCAAGTCCACTACGAGCAGTACTTC
d_gene: TRBD2; v_gene: TRBV10-2; abundance: .; j_gene: TRBJ2-2; CDR3aa: CASSESILAGGGPRELFF; CDR3nt: TGCGCCAGCAGTGAGTCGATACTAGCGGGGGGGGGACCCCGGGAGCTGTTTTTT
d_gene: TRBD1; v_gene: TRBV27; abundance: .; j_gene: TRBJ1-2; CDR3aa: CASSPTGGAYGYTF; CDR3nt: TGTGCCAGCAGTCCGACAGGGGGCGCCTATGGCTACACCTTC
d_gene: .; v_gene: TRBV5-1; abundance: .; j_gene: TRBJ1-3; CDR3aa: CASSLWGVRDSSGNTIYF; CDR3nt: TGCGCCAGCAGCTTGTGGGGCGTTAGGGACTCCTCTGGAAACACCATATATTTT
d_gene: .; v_gene: TRBV7-2; abundance: .; j_gene: TRBJ2-5; CDR3aa: CASSFRDGDIQYF; CDR3nt: TGTGCCAGCAGCTTCAGGGATGGAGACATCCAGTACTTC
d_gene: .; v_gene: TRBV2; abundance: .; j_gene: TRBJ1-1; CDR3aa: CASGTTTADTEAFF; CDR3nt: TGTGCCAGCGGCACGACCACGGCGGACACTGAAGCTTTCTTT
d_gene: .; v_gene: TRBV5-1; abundance: .; j_gene: TRBJ2-5; CDR3aa: CASGRQDRQETQYF; CDR3nt: TGCGCCAGCGGACGACAGGACCGACAAGAGACCCAGTACTTC
d_gene: .; v_gene: TRBV18; abundance: .; j_gene: TRBJ2-5; CDR3aa: CASSPQNGQETQYF; CDR3nt: TGTGCCAGCTCACCACAAAATGGGCAGGAGACCCAGTACTTC
d_gene: TRBD1; v_gene: TRBV6-4; abundance: .; j_gene: TRBJ2-1; CDR3aa: CASSAWTGAGGGEQFF; CDR3nt: TGTGCCAGCAGTGCTTGGACAGGGGCCGGGGGTGGTGAGCAGTTCTTC
d_gene: .; v_gene: TRBV4-3; abundance: .; j_gene: TRBJ2-3; CDR3aa: CASNSGGYTDTQYF; CDR3nt: TGCGCCAGCAATTCTGGGGGGTACACAGATACGCAGTATTTT
d_gene: .; v_gene: TRBV6-5; abundance: .; j_gene: TRBJ1-6; CDR3aa: CASSFGGRYSPLHF; CDR3nt: TGCGCCAGCAGTTTCGGCGGAAGATATTCACCCCTCCACTTT
d_gene: TRBD1; v_gene: TRBV25-1; abundance: .; j_gene: TRBJ2-7; CDR3aa: CASSEDRVVDRVIHEQYF; CDR3nt: TGTGCCAGCAGTGAAGACAGAGTGGTGGACAGGGTAATCCACGAGCAGTACTTC
d_gene: .; v_gene: TRBV7-8; abundance: .; j_gene: TRBJ2-1; CDR3aa: CASSLGRGRSYNEQFF; CDR3nt: TGTGCCAGCAGCTTGGGGCGGGGACGGTCCTACAATGAGCAGTTCTTC
d_gene: .; v_gene: TRBV11-2; abundance: .; j_gene: TRBJ2-2; CDR3aa: CASSLVGAGELFF; CDR3nt: TGTGCCAGCAGCTTAGTAGGGGCCGGGGAGCTGTTTTTT
d_gene: TRBD1; v_gene: TRBV2; abundance: few; j_gene: TRBJ2-2; CDR3aa: CASRTGGDTGELFF; CDR3nt: TGTGCCAGCAGGACAGGGGGGGACACCGGGGAGCTGTTTTTT
d_gene: .; v_gene: TRBV4-3; abundance: .; j_gene: TRBJ1-6; CDR3aa: CASSQGTGGNSPLHF; CDR3nt: TGCGCCAGCAGCCAAGGAACCGGCGGTAATTCACCCCTCCACTTT
d_gene: TRBD2; v_gene: TRBV2; abundance: .; j_gene: TRBJ2-7; CDR3aa: CASSFSGGAYEQYF; CDR3nt: TGTGCCAGCAGTTTTAGCGGGGGGGCATACGAGCAGTACTTC
d_gene: TRBD2; v_gene: TRBV7-2; abundance: .; j_gene: TRBJ2-1; CDR3aa: CASSNTGTSRDEQFF; CDR3nt: TGTGCCAGCAGCAACACCGGGACTAGCAGGGATGAGCAGTTCTTC